What follows are 23 T cell receptor beta chains derived from one specimen sequenced in a study of human thymus T cells. Corrective cardiac operations yielded the resected thymus tissue. Some clones are missing from TCRdb's copy, which holds only in-frame ones; the method was immunoSEQ multiplex PCR. This sample has roughly 120,000 clones, with around 94% found just once. Material: thymus tissue. These receptors came from a boy under three years old with a congenital heart defect but otherwise immunologically healthy.

V and J are TRBV7-9 and TRBJ2-6, with a weak D call TRBD2 (5 bases). The ends were cut back, 5 bases at V and 8 bases at J, with 13 bases in the middle. The CDR3 runs to 14 residues. CDR1 is SEHNR and CDR2 is FQNEAQ in the germline V gene (reference sequence). The CDR3 DNA reads as TGTGCCAGCAGCCCCCGACACGGGACCAACGTCCTGACTTTC. Residues: CASSPRHGTNVLTF.

The chain couples TRBV6-1 to TRBJ1-4; TRBD1 matches at 8 bases. This CDR3 is 13 amino acids long. Trimming cost V 5 bases and J 11 bases; bases outside gene matches: 7. The V gene's germline CDR1 is MNHNS and CDR2 SASEGT. CDR3 nucleotides: TGTGCCAGCAGTACCAGGGGGCCTAGGAAACTGTTTTTT. As protein: CASSTRGPRKLFF.

The chain employs TRBV6-1 and TRBJ2-5, with D unclear. CDR3 size: 13 residues. Germline V gives CDR1 MNHNS, CDR2 SASEGT. V shed 7 bases and J shed 5 bases, with 14 bases lying between them. The CDR3: CASTTFTRETQYF. The CDR3 DNA follows: TGTGCCAGCACCACCTTTACGAGGGAGACCCAGTACTTC.

This clone appeared a single time. CDR3 coding DNA: TGTGCTAGCGCCCCCGGGCTAGGAGAAGTCACAGATACGCAGTATTTT. Its protein is CASAPGLGEVTDTQYF. The gene calls are TRBV12-5 and TRBJ2-3; D not certain. The V gene lost 9 bases and the J gene lost 2 bases, with 21 bases spanning the gap. The CDR3 totals 16 residues. CDR1 and CDR2 (germline): LGHNT, FRNRAP.

The CDR3 DNA is TGTGCCAGCAGTTATGACCCTTTCTCAGTTACTGAAGCTTTCTTT. Protein product: CASSYDPFSVTEAFF. This chain links TRBV28 with TRBJ1-1; D is unresolved. Germline loops: CDR1 MDHEN, CDR2 SYDVKM. Trimming pared 4 bases from V and 5 bases from J, leaving 17 bases between. This CDR3 spans 15 amino acids.

The chain combines TRBV6-5 with TRBJ1-2, with D perhaps TRBD1 (5 bases). The germline gives CDR1 MNHEY, CDR2 SVGAGI. V was trimmed by 0 bases and J by 5 bases, leaving 16 bases between them. This CDR3 is 16 amino acids long. This CDR3 reads CASSYSSRDLWYGYTF. Here the CDR3 DNA reads TGTGCCAGCAGTTACTCATCCAGGGACCTTTGGTATGGCTACACCTTC.

The rearrangement joins TRBV11-2 to TRBJ1-2, with TRBD1 matching over 9 bases. Per the germline V gene, CDR1 is SGHAT and CDR2 is FQNNGV. The CDR3 has 15 residues. V was clipped by 5 bases and J by 3 bases; unmatched bases: 7. CDR3: CASSLYRGPDYGYTF. The CDR3 DNA is TGTGCCAGCAGCCTATACAGGGGGCCCGACTATGGCTACACCTTC.

J is TRBJ1-2 and V is TRBV14; the D is unclear. This CDR3 has 13 amino acids. Germline V gives CDR1 SGHDN, CDR2 FVKESK. Trimming took off 1 base at V and 1 base at J, with 4 bases between the two ends. The CDR3, as DNA: TGTGCCAGCAGCCAAGGACTTAACTATGGCTACACCTTC. Its translation is CASSQGLNYGYTF.

This chain links TRBV4-3 with TRBJ1-2; 7 nucleotides agree with TRBD1. The ends lost 0 bases at V and 4 bases at J; junction bases unmatched: 20. The germline V gene encodes CDR1 LGHNA and CDR2 YSLEER. The CDR3 contains 20 residues. DNA for the CDR3: TGCGCCAGCAGCCAAGATATTTCTCAGACTGGGACAGAGACACCCTATGGCTACACCTTC. Translation gives CASSQDISQTGTETPYGYTF.

The V and J genes are TRBV6-1 and TRBJ1-4, with 9 bases that match TRBD1. CDR3 length: 15 residues. Germline-derived CDR1 and CDR2 are MNHNS and SASEGT. The V gene end was trimmed by 4 bases and the J gene end by 8 bases; junction bases not matched to a gene: 8. Written as DNA, the CDR3 is TGTGCCAGCAGTGCCATACAGGGGGCGCGCGAAAAACTGTTTTTT. It specifies CASSAIQGAREKLFF.

This sequence joins TRBV19 and TRBJ1-2; no definite D call. The V gene lost 6 bases and the J gene lost 5 bases, with 7 bases spanning the gap. Germline V gives CDR1 LNHDA, CDR2 SQIVND (reference sequence). The CDR3 covers 11 residues. The CDR3, as DNA: TGTGCCAGTAGCAAGAGATATGGCTACACCTTC. This codes for CASSKRYGYTF.

The chain employs TRBV4-1 and TRBJ2-3; D is undetermined. The CDR3 has 16 residues. With 0 bases removed from V and 0 bases from J, the gap between germline ends came to 10 bases. Per the germline V gene, CDR1 is MGHRA and CDR2 is YSYEKL. The CDR3 bases are TGCGCCAGCAGCCAAGATAGAGTTGTAAGCACAGATACGCAGTATTTT. It yields the protein CASSQDRVVSTDTQYF.

J is TRBJ1-4 and V is TRBV15, with a tentative D call TRBD1 (6 bases). V lost 6 bases and J lost 6, with 17 bases in between. The germline gives CDR1 LNHNV, CDR2 YYDKDF (reference sequence). This CDR3 contains 15 residues. CDR3 amino acids: CATRGGINRDEKLFF. CDR3 nucleotide sequence: TGTGCCACCAGAGGGGGGATAAACAGGGATGAAAAACTGTTTTTT. The variable domain in full, with the rest retrieved from reference TRBV15 and TRBJ1-4, is DAMVIQNPRYQVTQFGKPVTLSCSQTLNHNVMYWYQQKSSQAPKLLFHYYDKDFNNEADTPDNFQSRRPNTSFCFLDIRSPGLGDTAMYLCATRGGINRDEKLFFGSGTQLSVL.

This clone turned up a few times. CDR3 sequence reads: CASSSIRGADSPLHF. The CDR3 nucleotides are TGTGCCAGCAGCTCCATCAGGGGCGCGGATTCACCCCTCCACTTT. The J gene is TRBJ1-6, the V gene TRBV6-5, with TRBD1 as a possible D gene (6 bases). The CDR3 contains 15 residues. The germline CDR1 and CDR2 sequences are MNHEY and SVGAGI. V lost 6 bases and J 8 bases, leaving 17 bases between the germline ends.

The gene calls are TRBV4-1 and TRBJ2-5; no clear D gene. CDR1 and CDR2 from the germline V gene are MGHRA and YSYEKL. The CDR3 length is 14 residues. Trimming took off 0 bases at V and 4 bases at J, with 9 bases between the two ends. For the CDR3, the DNA is TGCGCCAGCAGCCAAGAACCCCTTTCAGAGACCCAGTACTTC. This codes for CASSQEPLSETQYF.

V gene TRBV7-3 combines with J gene TRBJ2-5, with 9 nucleotides matching TRBD1. The CDR3 sequence is 17 residues long. Germline loops: CDR1 SGHTA, CDR2 FQGTGA. The ends lost 5 bases at V and 5 bases at J; junction bases unmatched: 15. This CDR3 reads CASSPNRGLTEGETQYF. The DNA of the CDR3 is TGTGCCAGCAGCCCAAACAGGGGGCTCACGGAGGGGGAGACCCAGTACTTC.

The V and J genes are TRBV15 and TRBJ1-1; a possible D gene is TRBD1 (5 bases). Germline lookup yields CDR1 LNHNV and CDR2 YYDKDF (reference sequence). The CDR3 is 13 amino acids. V lost 8 bases and J lost 7, with 17 bases in between. CDR3 DNA: TGTGCCACCTTGGGCCCCTGGGACCGTGAAGCTTTCTTT. As protein: CATLGPWDREAFF.

The rearrangement uses TRBV10-3 and TRBJ2-1; TRBD1 is a possible D gene (5 bases). This CDR3 region has 16 residues. The germline V gene encodes CDR1 ENHRY and CDR2 SYGVKD. Between the trimmed V and J ends, which lost 2 bases and 8 bases, there was a span of 19 bases. Written as DNA, the CDR3 is TGTGCCATCAGTGAGCCCCAGTGGGGCGTAGAGGATGAGCAGTTCTTC. It is translated as CAISEPQWGVEDEQFF.

The V and J genes are TRBV6-5 and TRBJ2-7; D may correspond to TRBD1 or TRBD2 (7 bases each). The germline CDR1 and CDR2 sequences are MNHEY and SVGAGI. The CDR3 has 15 amino acids. V was cut by 0 bases and J by 7 bases, with 16 bases left in between. The CDR3: CASSYSDTGEGEQYF. The DNA for the CDR3 is TGTGCCAGCAGTTACTCGGATACAGGGGAGGGGGAGCAGTACTTC.

The rearrangement uses TRBV10-2 and TRBJ2-1, with D unclear. There are 13 residues in the CDR3. With 8 bases removed from V and 5 bases from J, the gap between germline ends came to 13 bases. Germline V gene sequence: CDR1 WSHSY, CDR2 SAAADI. The CDR3 DNA reads as TGCGCCAGCTCGGAAAATCCCCACAATGAGCAGTTCTTC. Translation gives CASSENPHNEQFF.

The rearrangement joins TRBV2 to TRBJ2-3; perhaps TRBD2 as D (5 bases). This CDR3 region has 16 residues. Germline V gene lookup returns CDR1 SNHLY and CDR2 FYNNEI. V was cut by 4 bases and J by 2 bases, with 16 bases left in between. CDR3 in DNA: TGTGCCAGCAGTGTAGAAGCGGCCGGGAACACAGATACGCAGTATTTT. Encoded protein: CASSVEAAGNTDTQYF.

The gene calls are TRBV7-2 and TRBJ2-7; D ambiguous. The ends were cut back, 5 bases at V and 0 bases at J, with 8 bases in the middle. From germline, CDR1 is SGHTA and CDR2 FQGNSA. The CDR3 totals 13 residues. CDR3 DNA sequence: TGTGCCAGCAGCCTCGCTTACTCCTACGAGCAGTACTTC. This codes for CASSLAYSYEQYF.

This chain connects TRBV27 to TRBJ2-1, with 13 bases that match TRBD2. Germline CDR1 reads MNHEY; CDR2 reads SMNVEV (reference sequence). The length of the CDR3 is 13 residues. Unmatched junction bases numbered 3, after V lost 11 bases and J lost 5 bases. The CDR3 coding sequence is TGTGCCGCCGGGACTAGCGGGGACAATGAGCAGTTCTTC. It codes for CAAGTSGDNEQFF.